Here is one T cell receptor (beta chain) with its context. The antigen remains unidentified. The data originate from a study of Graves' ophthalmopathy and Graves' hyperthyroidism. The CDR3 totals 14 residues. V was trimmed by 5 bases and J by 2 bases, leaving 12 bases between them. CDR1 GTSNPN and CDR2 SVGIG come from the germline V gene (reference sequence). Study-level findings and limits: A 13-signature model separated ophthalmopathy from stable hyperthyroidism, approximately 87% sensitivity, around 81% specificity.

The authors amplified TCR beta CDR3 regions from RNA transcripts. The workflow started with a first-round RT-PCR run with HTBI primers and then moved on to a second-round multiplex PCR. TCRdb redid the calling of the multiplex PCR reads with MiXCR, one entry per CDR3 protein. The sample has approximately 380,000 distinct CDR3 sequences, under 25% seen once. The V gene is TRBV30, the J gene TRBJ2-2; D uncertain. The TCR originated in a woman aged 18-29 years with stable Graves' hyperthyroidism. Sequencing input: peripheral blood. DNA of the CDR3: TGTGCCTGGGGCCGTACGGCTAACACCGGGGAGCTGTTTTTT. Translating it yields CAWGRTANTGELFF. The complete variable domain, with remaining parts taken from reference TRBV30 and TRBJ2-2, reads SQTIHQWPATLVQPVGSPLSLECTVEGTSNPNLYWYRQAAGRGLQLLFYSVGIGQISSEVPQNLSASRPQDRQFILSSKKLLLSDSGFYLCAWGRTANTGELFFGEGSRLTVL.